This T cell receptor (beta chain) was identified during a study of blood T cell repertoires in COVID-19. Turning to the study itself: The cDNA or gDNA used as material had been derived from T cells, B-cell-depleted T cells, or PBMCs.

The V gene end was trimmed by 2 bases and the J gene end by 7 bases; junction bases not matched to a gene: 8. CDR3 length equals 16 residues. Germline CDR1 is MDHEN and CDR2 is SYDVKM. As handled by the study authors: Using reference gene primer amplification, nucleated cell counts were estimated. Produced via immunoSEQ multiplex PCR; TCRdb's table is partial and in-frame only. V, J and clone size are taken as reported in that table, and D and trimming were inferred from the DNA itself. The profile shows approximately 210,000 clones, 80% to 90% of them singletons. The TCR originated in a man in his fifties with COVID-19, enrolled during active disease. Specimen: peripheral blood. This chain connects TRBV28 to TRBJ2-1; 10 bases line up with TRBD1. As DNA, the CDR3 is TGTGCCAGCAGTTTAGTGGGACAGGGGTTTTGGAATGAGCAGTTCTTC. Translated, it gives CASSLVGQGFWNEQFF.